The following is a TCR beta chain sequence with its context. In the PCR, 60 Vbeta and 13 Jbeta primers were used. Using immunoSEQ multiplex PCR, the repertoire was profiled, and TCRdb retains in-frame clones only, with some absent. The sample has fewer than 200,000 clones; roughly 82% are singletons. This specimen belongs to a study of cytomegalovirus exposure and HLA in healthy donors. Sequencing used PBMCs. This TCR derives from a woman in her forties or fifties in good health and CMV-seropositive.

The CDR3 DNA is TGTGCCTGGAGTGTAAGGGGGGGCCGAGGAGATACGCAGTATTTT. It translates to CAWSVRGGRGDTQYF. The V call is TRBV30, the J call TRBJ2-3; D might be TRBD2 (7 bases). The V gene lost 0 bases and the J gene lost 5 bases, with 15 bases spanning the gap. This CDR3 region has 15 residues. The germline CDR1 and CDR2 sequences are GTSNPN and SVGIG (reference sequence).